What follows is one TCR beta chain and its context. This record comes from a study of a mutant IDH1 vaccine in newly diagnosed glioma. In the study overall: The treated population exhibited a male proportion of around 62%, a female proportion of about 38%, and a mean age of roughly 41 years. Beforehand, treatment had been radiotherapy, temozolomide, or both; the majority received both.

Documented time point: baseline, week 1 (first vaccination visit). Documented treatment: pre-vaccination baseline after standard-of-care therapy. Diagnosis in the donors showed new WHO grade 3 or 4 astrocytomas that were IDH1-mutant and ATRX-lost. This CDR3 region has 13 residues. V lost 0 bases to trimming and J lost 7 bases, with 6 bases between them. In germline, CDR1 is LGHNA, CDR2 YSLEER. Clones were sequenced by immunoSEQ multiplex PCR, and TCRdb holds only the in-frame ones, with some missing. The sample holds roughly 70,000 clones, around 83% seen once. This clonotype was sampled from a woman aged 18-29 years with glioma. Some clones in this sample may be carry-over from other donors' samples. The rearrangement joins TRBV4-3 to TRBJ2-2; D gene uncertain. The specimen was peripheral blood mononuclear cells (PBMCs), collected from a glioma patient treated with radiotherapy, temozolomide or both. The CDR3 sequence is CASSQDRHGELFF. The CDR3 DNA is TGCGCCAGCAGCCAAGATAGACACGGGGAGCTGTTTTTT.